A single sample is the source of the 16 T cell receptor beta chains below, sequenced in a study of beta chain features in type 1 diabetes. No antigen is known for these receptors. Overall study results and limits: Shortening that was moderate but significant affected the TCRB CDR3s of Type 1 diabetes patients in all four CD4+ subsets.

TCRB transcripts that were expressed got sequenced, as all of the isolated RNA had been reverse transcribed. Sequencing was performed with immunoSEQ multiplex PCR; in TCRdb, only in-frame clones are kept and a portion is missing. The sample has about 700,000 clones, roughly an eighth seen once. Material: naive CD4+ T cells from blood. These receptors were taken from a man in his late teens or twenties with type 1 diabetes.

The chain links TRBV6-1 to TRBJ2-1; D is possibly TRBD1 or TRBD2 (5 bases each). V gave up 7 bases and J gave up 2 bases, with 12 bases separating them. Germline assignment: CDR1 MNHNS and CDR2 SASEGT. The CDR3 sequence is 14 residues long. The CDR3 region has the DNA TGTGCCAGCAAAACGGGGCTCGCCTACAATGAGCAGTTCTTC. Protein: CASKTGLAYNEQFF.

V is TRBV28 and J is TRBJ1-2; 7 bases align to TRBD1. J lost 3 bases, V lost 5 bases, and 9 bases had no gene match. Germline CDR1 and CDR2: MDHEN and SYDVKM. The CDR3 length is 15 residues. CDR3 protein: CASSLPQGVDYGYTF. The CDR3 region has the DNA TGTGCCAGCAGTCTCCCCCAGGGGGTCGACTATGGCTACACCTTC.

The rearrangement uses TRBV10-3 and TRBJ2-3; D is perhaps TRBD1 (6 bases). Deletions cut 6 bases from V and 4 bases from J, with 11 bases between. The CDR3 is 13 amino acids. Germline CDR1 and CDR2: ENHRY and SYGVKD. CDR3 bases: TGTGCCATCAGAGGGGGACCACCAGATACGCAGTATTTT. This encodes CAIRGGPPDTQYF.

This clone showed up just a few times. This chain links TRBV7-2 with TRBJ1-2, with TRBD1 matching 7 bases. CDR3 length: 13 residues. Per germline, CDR1 SGHTA and CDR2 FQGNSA. Germline trimming cut 3 bases from V and 5 bases from J; bases unmatched to any gene: 3. The chain's CDR3 is CASSLTGSYGYTF. CDR3 sequence (DNA): TGTGCCAGCAGCTTGACAGGGTCTTATGGCTACACCTTC.

CDR3 nucleotides: TGTGCCAGCAGTCCCGGAGCTCTCGGCGGTGAAAAACTGTTTTTT. Amino acid sequence: CASSPGALGGEKLFF. The rearrangement links TRBV28 to TRBJ1-4; D is unclear. The germline V and J ends were trimmed by 5 bases and 7 bases, with 17 bases remaining between them. The CDR3 consists of 15 residues. CDR1 is MDHEN and CDR2 is SYDVKM in the germline V gene.

The chain recombines TRBV6-5 with TRBJ2-3; tentatively, D is TRBD2 (5 bases). V was trimmed by 0 bases and J by 6 bases, leaving 16 bases between them. Germline CDR1 and CDR2: MNHEY and SVGAGI. This CDR3 spans 16 amino acids. Here the CDR3 DNA reads TGTGCCAGCAGTTACTCGAGCGGTGGCGGTATGGATACGCAGTATTTT. Encoded protein: CASSYSSGGGMDTQYF.

This clone was seen a handful of times. The V and J genes are TRBV5-4 and TRBJ2-1; D possibly corresponds to TRBD2 (5 bases). CDR1 and CDR2 (germline): SGHNT, YYREEE (reference sequence). V shed 2 bases and J shed 11 bases, with 14 bases lying between them. The CDR3 covers 13 residues. The CDR3 region is CASSLKTSGKQFF. DNA for the CDR3: TGTGCCAGCAGCTTAAAGACTTCGGGGAAGCAGTTCTTC.

Written as DNA, the CDR3 is TGTGCCAGTAGTCCCTCCAGGGGCCCCACAGATACGCAGTATTTT. Translated, it gives CASSPSRGPTDTQYF. V is TRBV19 and J is TRBJ2-3; D is possibly TRBD1 (6 bases). Germline CDR1 LNHDA, CDR2 SQIVND (reference sequence). The CDR3 has 15 residues. V lost 5 bases, J lost 2 bases, and 14 bases lay in between.

The chain couples TRBV9 to TRBJ2-3; possibly TRBD2 for D (7 bases). Germline assignment: CDR1 SGDLS and CDR2 YYNGEE. The V and J ends lost 6 bases and 4 bases respectively, with 18 bases between them. The CDR3 runs to 15 residues. The CDR3 sequence is CASNQGRGPPDTQYF. CDR3 DNA sequence: TGTGCCAGCAACCAAGGGCGGGGGCCCCCAGATACGCAGTATTTT.

The sample holds a few counts of this clone. The rearrangement uses TRBV7-2 and TRBJ1-1; D not certain. Trimming cost V 6 bases and J 10 bases, with 15 bases left between them. The CDR3 runs 12 residues. CDR1 SGHTA and CDR2 FQGNSA come from the germline V gene. DNA for the CDR3: TGTGCCAGCAGGAGGCAGGAGATGGGAGCTTTCTTT. Its protein product is CASRRQEMGAFF.

CDR3 amino acids: CAWSWDGTNYGYTF. CDR3 sequence (DNA): TGTGCCTGGAGTTGGGACGGAACTAACTATGGCTACACCTTC. This chain uses TRBV30 with TRBJ1-2, with D perhaps matching TRBD1 (5 bases). The CDR3 spans 14 residues. Germline-derived CDR1 and CDR2 are GTSNPN and SVGIG (reference sequence). V lost 2 bases, J lost 0 bases, and 10 bases lay in between. Supplemented by reference TRBV30 and TRBJ1-2, the full variable domain reads SQTIHQWPATLVQPVGSPLSLECTVEGTSNPNLYWYRQAAGRGLQLLFYSVGIGQISSEVPQNLSASRPQDRQFILSSKKLLLSDSGFYLCAWSWDGTNYGYTFGSGTRLTVV.

The chain joins TRBV6-5 to TRBJ1-1, with TRBD1 matching over 7 bases. After removal of 2 bases from V and 3 bases from J, the junction contained 3 bases not matched to a gene. In germline, CDR1 is MNHEY, CDR2 SVGAGI. The CDR3 has 14 residues. The CDR3 sequence: CASSYSTGDTEAFF. CDR3 sequence (DNA): TGTGCCAGCAGTTACAGTACAGGGGACACTGAAGCTTTCTTT.

A few counts support this clone. This chain uses TRBV6-5 with TRBJ1-1; D gene unclear. V was pared by 2 bases and J by 0 bases, with 10 bases between. The CDR3 has 15 amino acids. Germline V gene sequence: CDR1 MNHEY, CDR2 SVGAGI. The CDR3 here is CASSYTVSVNTEAFF. The DNA for the CDR3 is TGTGCCAGCAGTTACACCGTTTCGGTGAACACTGAAGCTTTCTTT.

The rearrangement uses TRBV5-1 and TRBJ1-1; D uncertain. The CDR3 has 16 residues. Per germline, CDR1 SGHRS and CDR2 YFSETQ. V shed 8 bases and J shed 0 bases, with 20 bases lying between them. In DNA, the CDR3 is TGCGCCAGTACAGAGACACCAGTCCTTATGAACACTGAAGCTTTCTTT. It codes for CASTETPVLMNTEAFF.

In this sample, this clone turned up a few times. This chain joins TRBV29-1 and TRBJ1-1, with unresolved D. Trimming removed 4 bases from V and 4 bases from J, with 10 bases in between. Germline V gene data show CDR1 as SQVTM and CDR2 as ANQGSEA. This CDR3 contains 12 residues. The CDR3 is CSVGEPATEAFF. CDR3 nucleotides: TGCAGCGTTGGGGAGCCGGCCACTGAAGCTTTCTTT.

J is TRBJ1-3 and V is TRBV14, with D unclear. Looked up from germline, CDR1 is SGHDN and CDR2 is FVKESK. The CDR3 sequence is 15 residues long. The V end lost 0 bases, the J end lost 0 bases, and 6 bases lay between the germline ends. DNA for the CDR3: TGTGCCAGCAGCCAAGATAGGATCTCTGGAAACACCATATATTTT. Protein sequence: CASSQDRISGNTIYF.